The rows below give T cell receptor beta chains drawn from one sample of a study of blood T cell repertoires in COVID-19. Produced via immunoSEQ multiplex PCR; TCRdb's table is partial and in-frame only. This table has roughly 110,000 clones, 80% to 95% appearing once. The sequenced material came from peripheral blood. The receptor set was obtained from a woman aged 25 to 39 with acute or convalescent COVID-19. CDR3s include the opening cysteine and the closing phenylalanine or tryptophan. The order of the fields is J gene, V gene, CDR3 length, CDR3 protein.

J gene: TRBJ1-5
V gene: TRBV7-8
CDR3 length: 13
CDR3 protein: CASSLFSNQPQHF

J gene: TRBJ2-7
V gene: TRBV5-5
CDR3 length: 14
CDR3 protein: CASSLGGQSYEQYF

J gene: TRBJ1-6
V gene: TRBV6-2/TRBV6-3
CDR3 length: 14
CDR3 protein: CASSGQGGNSPLHF

J gene: TRBJ2-3
V gene: TRBV7-3
CDR3 length: 16
CDR3 protein: CASSLVAGGSTDTQYF

J gene: TRBJ1-1
V gene: TRBV6-5
CDR3 length: 13
CDR3 protein: CASRMTGITEAFF

J gene: TRBJ2-5
V gene: TRBV29-1
CDR3 length: 12
CDR3 protein: CSVNRGRETQYF

J gene: TRBJ2-3
V gene: TRBV5-5
CDR3 length: 15
CDR3 protein: CASSLETGGRRKQYF

J gene: TRBJ1-2
V gene: TRBV29-1
CDR3 length: 13
CDR3 protein: CSVGTGGDYGYTF

J gene: TRBJ1-2
V gene: TRBV11-2
CDR3 length: 16
CDR3 protein: CASSLVRGVPARGYTF

J gene: TRBJ2-1
V gene: TRBV7-3
CDR3 length: 15
CDR3 protein: CASSIASSSYNEQFF

J gene: TRBJ2-7
V gene: TRBV23-1
CDR3 length: 16
CDR3 protein: CASSQPPDRGAYEQYF

J gene: TRBJ2-1
V gene: TRBV9
CDR3 length: 14
CDR3 protein: CASSVSGQGNEQFF

J gene: TRBJ1-2
V gene: TRBV7-9
CDR3 length: 15
CDR3 protein: CASSSAGRTDYGYTF

J gene: TRBJ2-5
V gene: TRBV28
CDR3 length: 14
CDR3 protein: CASTSGRYQETQYF

J gene: TRBJ2-7
V gene: TRBV3-1/TRBV3-2
CDR3 length: 18
CDR3 protein: CASSANLDLGGPNYEQYF

J gene: TRBJ1-5
V gene: TRBV5-1
CDR3 length: 16
CDR3 protein: CASSLAGDLSSQPQHF

J gene: TRBJ2-7
V gene: TRBV7-3
CDR3 length: 15
CDR3 protein: CASSLTSGGSYEQYF

J gene: TRBJ1-1
V gene: TRBV5-1
CDR3 length: 13
CDR3 protein: CASRPTGNTEAFF

J gene: TRBJ2-3
V gene: TRBV5-1
CDR3 length: 16
CDR3 protein: CASSLGQGDITDTQYF

J gene: TRBJ1-2
V gene: TRBV28
CDR3 length: 15
CDR3 protein: CASSPPTGRRRGYTF

J gene: TRBJ2-3
V gene: TRBV30
CDR3 length: 15
CDR3 protein: CAWSLGGRSTDTQYF

J gene: TRBJ1-6
V gene: TRBV19
CDR3 length: 16
CDR3 protein: CASSSGSDRPVVSLHF

J gene: TRBJ1-1
V gene: TRBV7-8
CDR3 length: 15
CDR3 protein: CASSFGGRSDTEAFF

J gene: TRBJ1-3
V gene: TRBV4-2
CDR3 length: 13
CDR3 protein: CASSQTGENTIYF

J gene: TRBJ2-1
V gene: TRBV6-1
CDR3 length: 15
CDR3 protein: CASTEWDSDYNEQFF

J gene: TRBJ2-2
V gene: TRBV7-8
CDR3 length: 15
CDR3 protein: CASRETSGNTGELFF

J gene: TRBJ1-6
V gene: TRBV7-6
CDR3 length: 16
CDR3 protein: CASSLAEDRNNSPLHF

J gene: TRBJ1-4
V gene: TRBV28
CDR3 length: 11
CDR3 protein: CASRTDEKLFF

J gene: TRBJ2-3
V gene: TRBV28
CDR3 length: 14
CDR3 protein: CAGGGRQRTDTQYF

J gene: TRBJ1-4
V gene: TRBV2
CDR3 length: 15
CDR3 protein: CASGGTATSGEKLFF

J gene: TRBJ2-2
V gene: TRBV4-3
CDR3 length: 17
CDR3 protein: CASSQGTSGMRAGELFF

J gene: TRBJ1-2
V gene: TRBV19
CDR3 length: 18
CDR3 protein: CASSPSNKGQIGYYGYTF

J gene: TRBJ1-4
V gene: TRBV28
CDR3 length: 13
CDR3 protein: CASSRAGVEKLFF

J gene: TRBJ1-1
V gene: TRBV4-2
CDR3 length: 15
CDR3 protein: CASSQVQGMNTEAFF

J gene: TRBJ1-1
V gene: TRBV11-2
CDR3 length: 17
CDR3 protein: CASSLGPVWMKDTEAFF

J gene: TRBJ2-4
V gene: TRBV29-1
CDR3 length: 15
CDR3 protein: CSVGFGLIAKNIQYF

J gene: TRBJ2-3
V gene: TRBV6-2/TRBV6-3
CDR3 length: 14
CDR3 protein: CASSWHLAGGGKYF

J gene: TRBJ2-3
V gene: TRBV11-1
CDR3 length: 13
CDR3 protein: CASSPAVRNTQYF

J gene: TRBJ1-5
V gene: TRBV15
CDR3 length: 15
CDR3 protein: CATSRGQSLNQPQHF

J gene: TRBJ1-6
V gene: TRBV28
CDR3 length: 16
CDR3 protein: CASSLFSTGDNSPLHF

J gene: TRBJ2-1
V gene: TRBV6-4
CDR3 length: 16
CDR3 protein: CASSDSGLAGGPGQFF

J gene: TRBJ2-1
V gene: TRBV13
CDR3 length: 17
CDR3 protein: CASSLGLSVPSYNEQFF

J gene: TRBJ2-3
V gene: TRBV18
CDR3 length: 17
CDR3 protein: CASSRGSTGVATDTQYF

J gene: TRBJ2-7
V gene: TRBV4-3
CDR3 length: 16
CDR3 protein: CASSPRIGQGGYEQYF

J gene: TRBJ1-3
V gene: TRBV30
CDR3 length: 14
CDR3 protein: CAWSPGNSGNTIYF

J gene: TRBJ1-1
V gene: TRBV28
CDR3 length: 12
CDR3 protein: CASSPGWPEAFF

J gene: TRBJ1-4
V gene: TRBV28
CDR3 length: 14
CDR3 protein: CASIGGTEAWKLFF

J gene: TRBJ2-1
V gene: TRBV5-1
CDR3 length: 17
CDR3 protein: CASSLGTSGGSYNEQFF

J gene: TRBJ2-1
V gene: TRBV18
CDR3 length: 14
CDR3 protein: CASSTSGNNNEQFF